These 19 T cell receptor beta chains originate from one sample sequenced in a study of T-cell memory formation after mild COVID-19. One entry per CDR3 protein, called by TCRdb with MiXCR from the 5' RACE reads. The data hold roughly 110,000 distinct CDR3 sequences, with roughly 14% observed a single time. The sample comprised PBMCs or a T cell subset sorted from them (not recorded which). The receptors were sampled from a young man who had mild COVID-19 (a few samples of this study predate the infection). Cell type and time point are not known.

A few counts support this clonotype. The chain links TRBV7-9 to TRBJ1-1, with 8 bases matching TRBD1. This CDR3 spans 16 amino acids. V shed 7 bases and J 3 bases; nucleotides not matched to a gene: 13. Germline V CDR1 and CDR2: SEHNR, FQNEAQ (reference sequence). CDR3 protein: CASNPATGQGYTEAFF. DNA for the CDR3: TGTGCCAGCAACCCAGCGACCGGACAGGGCTACACTGAAGCTTTCTTT.

There are a few counts of this clonotype. This chain uses TRBV12-3 or TRBV12-4 with TRBJ2-2; D is possibly TRBD1 (6 bases). The CDR3 covers 14 residues. Trimming cost V 6 bases and J 2 bases, with 10 bases left between them. CDR3 loop: CASRLDSNTGELFF. The CDR3 nucleotides are TGTGCCAGCAGACTGGACAGTAACACCGGGGAGCTGTTTTTT.

The chain joins TRBV5-1 to TRBJ1-1, with a tentative D call TRBD1 (5 bases). Germline assignment: CDR1 SGHRS and CDR2 YFSETQ. V lost 4 bases and J 2 bases, leaving 9 bases between the germline ends. The length of the CDR3 is 13 residues. This CDR3 reads CASSLWDNTEAFF. CDR3 DNA: TGCGCCAGCAGCCTCTGGGACAACACTGAAGCTTTCTTT.

This clonotype was counted a few times. This chain uses TRBV4-1 with TRBJ1-1; possibly TRBD1 for D (5 bases). The germline V and J ends were trimmed by 0 bases and 4 bases, with 12 bases remaining between them. Germline loops: CDR1 MGHRA, CDR2 YSYEKL. The CDR3 covers 15 residues. The DNA of the CDR3 is TGCGCCAGCAGCCAAGATCCGGGGGGGTTCACTGAAGCTTTCTTT. Translated, it gives CASSQDPGGFTEAFF.

This rearrangement joins TRBV4-1 to TRBJ2-2; 10 bases line up with TRBD1. Unmatched junction bases numbered 0, after V lost 1 base and J lost 4 bases. The CDR3 length is 15 residues. Germline V CDR1 and CDR2: MGHRA, YSYEKL. The DNA for the CDR3 is TGCGCCAGCAGCCAAGGACAGGGGGCCACCGGGGAGCTGTTTTTT. This gives the protein CASSQGQGATGELFF.

V gene TRBV5-1 combines with J gene TRBJ2-7; D is perhaps TRBD2 (6 bases). The germline CDR1 and CDR2 sequences are SGHRS and YFSETQ. Trimming took off 0 bases at V and 3 bases at J, with 10 bases between the two ends. The CDR3 is 14 amino acids. The CDR3 DNA is TGCGCCAGCAGCTTGGCCGCGGGGAGCTACGAGCAGTACGTC. As protein: CASSLAAGSYEQYV.

In its sample, this clonotype was seen a few times. The V and J genes are TRBV6-2 or TRBV6-3 and TRBJ1-1, with D unclear. Germline V gene lookup returns CDR1 MNHEY and CDR2 SVGEGT. CDR3 size: 11 residues. Trimming took off 5 bases at V and 1 base at J, with 2 bases between the two ends. CDR3 nucleotide sequence: TGTGCCAGCAGTCCGAACACTGAAGCTTTCTTT. This gives the protein CASSPNTEAFF.

The J gene is TRBJ2-7, the V gene TRBV6-2 or TRBV6-3, with D possibly being TRBD2 (6 bases). V was clipped by 6 bases and J by 0 bases, with 21 bases between them. This CDR3 is 17 amino acids long. In germline, CDR1 is MNHEY, CDR2 SVGEGT. CDR3 DNA sequence: TGTGCCAGCAGACCTGCGGCGGTCGGCGGGGCCTCCTACGAGCAGTACGTC. Translating gives CASRPAAVGGASYEQYV.

The rearrangement links TRBV6-5 to TRBJ1-4; D uncertain. Germline V CDR1 and CDR2: MNHEY, SVGAGI. This CDR3 has 17 amino acids. The V end lost 5 bases, the J end lost 6 bases, and 22 bases lay between the germline ends. DNA of the CDR3: TGTGCCAGCAGTCGAAACGTCCTTGGCCAGACGGATGAAAAACTGTTTTTT. Protein: CASSRNVLGQTDEKLFF.

The sample holds a few counts of this clonotype. The rearrangement joins TRBV27 to TRBJ1-1; no definite D call. Germline CDR1 reads MNHEY; CDR2 reads SMNVEV (reference sequence). This CDR3 spans 16 amino acids. Trimming shortened V by 4 bases and J by 4 bases, and 19 bases separated the two germline ends. The CDR3 region is CASSSGVTRWGTEAFF. The CDR3, as DNA: TGTGCCAGCAGTTCGGGTGTGACCCGGTGGGGCACTGAAGCTTTCTTT.

The rearrangement uses TRBV7-2 and TRBJ2-1, with a tentative D call TRBD2 (6 bases). V was cut by 4 bases and J by 8 bases, with 6 bases left in between. Germline loops: CDR1 SGHTA, CDR2 FQGNSA. The CDR3 extends over 11 amino acids. CDR3 loop: CASSWEDEQFF. For the CDR3, the DNA is TGTGCCAGCAGCTGGGAGGATGAGCAGTTCTTC. The entire variable domain, with the rest obtained from reference TRBV7-2 and TRBJ2-1, is as follows: GAGVSQSPSNKVTEKGKDVELRCDPISGHTALYWYRQSLGQGLEFLIYFQGNSAPDKSGLPSDRFSAERTGGSVSTLTIQRTQQEDSAVYLCASSWEDEQFFGPGTRLTVL.

This clonotype was seen ten or more times. The chain employs TRBV7-2 and TRBJ2-3; 8 bases agree with TRBD1. CDR3 length: 19 residues. The germline CDR1 and CDR2 sequences are SGHTA and FQGNSA. V dropped 2 bases and J dropped 2; count of bases not matched to a gene: 15. DNA of the CDR3: TGTGCCAGCAGCTTATCCCTATGGACAGGGCACCTAACCACAGATACGCAGTATTTT. Translated: CASSLSLWTGHLTTDTQYF.

The chain carries TRBV29-1 and TRBJ1-1; 7 bases map to TRBD1. Germline V lookup: CDR1 SQVTM, CDR2 ANQGSEA. The CDR3 is made up of 15 amino acids. Trimming removed 4 bases from V and 0 bases from J; junction bases left unmatched: 8. CDR3 region: CSVVGGTDLNTEAFF. CDR3 nucleotide sequence: TGCAGCGTTGTGGGCGGGACAGATCTGAACACTGAAGCTTTCTTT.

The genes are TRBV4-3 and TRBJ2-7; weak D call: TRBD1 (5 bases). Germline V gives CDR1 LGHNA, CDR2 YSLEER. V lost 4 bases to trimming and J lost 6 bases, with 16 bases between them. The CDR3 contains 14 residues. CDR3 loop: CASSPQGAGSEQYF. CDR3 in DNA: TGCGCCAGCAGCCCCCAAGGGGCAGGGTCCGAGCAGTACTTC.

This clonotype has more than one count but fewer than ten. This chain links TRBV7-3 with TRBJ1-2; D not resolved. CDR1 and CDR2 (germline): SGHTA, FQGTGA. CDR3 size: 13 residues. Trimming stripped 0 bases from V and 6 bases from J, with 8 bases between. The CDR3 region is CASSLTGNDGYTF. The CDR3, as DNA: TGTGCCAGCAGCTTAACAGGGAATGATGGCTACACCTTC.

The V call is TRBV2, the J call TRBJ1-5, with D tentatively TRBD1 (6 bases). The V gene's germline CDR1 is SNHLY and CDR2 FYNNEI. The CDR3 is 15 residues long. Trimming removed 5 bases at V and 0 bases at J, with 11 bases between. CDR3 sequence (DNA): TGTGCCAGCAGTTACAGGGCCCCTAGCAATCAGCCCCAGCATTTT. This gives the protein CASSYRAPSNQPQHF.

This clonotype was observed at least ten times. V is TRBV29-1 and J is TRBJ2-7; 7 bases line up with TRBD2. The length of the CDR3 is 13 residues. Looked up from germline, CDR1 is SQVTM and CDR2 is ANQGSEA. The V segment lost 3 bases and the J segment 6 bases; nucleotides outside the gene matches: 8. The DNA for the CDR3 is TGCAGCGTTGAGACTAGCAACAATAGCGAGCAGTACTTC. Translation gives CSVETSNNSEQYF.

This clonotype was recorded many times. The gene calls are TRBV6-5 and TRBJ1-1; D gene uncertain. The V gene lost 5 bases and the J gene lost 2 bases, with 12 bases spanning the gap. In germline, CDR1 is MNHEY, CDR2 SVGAGI. The CDR3 runs 14 residues. The CDR3 loop is CASSLYDTNTEAFF. CDR3 sequence (DNA): TGTGCCAGCAGTCTATATGACACTAACACTGAAGCTTTCTTT.

This chain joins TRBV15 and TRBJ2-7, with D possibly matching TRBD1 (6 bases). The CDR3 contains 19 residues. The germline CDR1 and CDR2 sequences are LNHNV and YYDKDF (reference sequence). Trimming took 0 bases from V and 3 from J, leaving 24 bases between them. The DNA of the CDR3 is TGTGCCACCAGCAGAGATATGGCAGGGGCGCTAGGGGCCTACTACGAGCAGTACTTC. Amino acid sequence: CATSRDMAGALGAYYEQYF.